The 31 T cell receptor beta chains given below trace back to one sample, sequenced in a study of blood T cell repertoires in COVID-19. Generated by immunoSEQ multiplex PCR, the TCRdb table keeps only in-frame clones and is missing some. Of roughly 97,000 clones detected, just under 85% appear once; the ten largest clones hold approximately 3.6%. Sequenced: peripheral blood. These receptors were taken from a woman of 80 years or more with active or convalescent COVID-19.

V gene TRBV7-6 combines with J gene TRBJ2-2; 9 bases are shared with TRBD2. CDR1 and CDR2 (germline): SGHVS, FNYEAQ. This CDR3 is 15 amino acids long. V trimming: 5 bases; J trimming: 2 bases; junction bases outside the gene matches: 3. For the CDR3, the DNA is TGTGCCAGCAGCGCGGGGACTAGCAACACCGGGGAGCTGTTTTTT. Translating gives CASSAGTSNTGELFF.

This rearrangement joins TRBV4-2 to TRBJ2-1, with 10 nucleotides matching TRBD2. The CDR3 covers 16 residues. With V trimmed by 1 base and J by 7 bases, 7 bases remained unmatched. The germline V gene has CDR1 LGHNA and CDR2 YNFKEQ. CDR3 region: CASSQGRASGSNEQFF. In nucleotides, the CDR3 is TGTGCCAGCAGCCAAGGCAGGGCTAGCGGGAGTAATGAGCAGTTCTTC.

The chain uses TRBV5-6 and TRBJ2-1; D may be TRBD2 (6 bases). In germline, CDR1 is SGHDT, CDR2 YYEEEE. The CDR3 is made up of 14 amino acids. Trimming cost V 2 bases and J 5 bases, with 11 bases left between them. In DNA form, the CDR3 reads TGTGCCAGCAGCTTCCGGGACTGGAACAATGAGCAGTTCTTC. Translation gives CASSFRDWNNEQFF.

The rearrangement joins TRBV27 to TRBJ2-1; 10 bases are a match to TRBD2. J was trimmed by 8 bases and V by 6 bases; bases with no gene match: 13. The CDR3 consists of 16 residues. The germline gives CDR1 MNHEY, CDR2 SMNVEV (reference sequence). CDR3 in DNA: TGTGCCAGCAGACCAGGTTCAAGCGGGGGGGCGTATGAGCAGTTCTTC. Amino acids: CASRPGSSGGAYEQFF.

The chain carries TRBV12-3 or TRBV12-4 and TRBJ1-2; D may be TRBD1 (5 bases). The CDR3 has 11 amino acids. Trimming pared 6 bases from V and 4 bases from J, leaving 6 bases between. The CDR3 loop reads CASSGGYGYTF. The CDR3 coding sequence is TGTGCCAGCAGCGGGGGCTATGGCTACACCTTC.

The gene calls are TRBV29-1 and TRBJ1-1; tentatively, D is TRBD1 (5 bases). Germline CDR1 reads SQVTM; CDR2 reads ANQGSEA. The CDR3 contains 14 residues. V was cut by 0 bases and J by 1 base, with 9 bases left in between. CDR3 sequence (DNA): TGCAGCGTTGAAGAATTTACAGGGAACACTGAAGCTTTCTTT. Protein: CSVEEFTGNTEAFF. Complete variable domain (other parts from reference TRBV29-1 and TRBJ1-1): SAVISQKPSRDICQRGTSLTIQCQVDSQVTMMFWYRQQPGQSLTLIATANQGSEATYESGFVIDKFPISRPNLTFSTLTVSNMSPEDSSIYLCSVEEFTGNTEAFFGQGTRLTVV.

The CDR3 sequence: CASSPTGSTSETQYF. CDR3 nucleotides: TGTGCCAGCAGCCCCACAGGTTCAACGTCCGAGACCCAGTACTTC. The chain carries TRBV7-9 and TRBJ2-5; tentative D call: TRBD1 (5 bases). Germline V CDR1 and CDR2: SEHNR, FQNEAQ (reference sequence). Between the trimmed V and J ends, which lost 5 bases and 5 bases, there was a span of 18 bases. The CDR3 contains 15 residues.

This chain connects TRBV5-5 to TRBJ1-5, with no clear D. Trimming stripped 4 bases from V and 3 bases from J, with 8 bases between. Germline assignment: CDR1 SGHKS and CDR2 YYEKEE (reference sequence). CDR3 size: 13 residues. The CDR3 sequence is CASSPQNNQPQHF. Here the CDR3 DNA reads TGTGCCAGCAGCCCCCAGAACAATCAGCCCCAGCATTTT.

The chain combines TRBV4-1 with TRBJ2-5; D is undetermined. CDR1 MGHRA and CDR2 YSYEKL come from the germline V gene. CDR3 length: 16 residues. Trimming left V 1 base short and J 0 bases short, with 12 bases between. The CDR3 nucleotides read TGCGCCAGCAGCCAAGGGTGGCAAATTCACCAAGAGACCCAGTACTTC. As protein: CASSQGWQIHQETQYF.

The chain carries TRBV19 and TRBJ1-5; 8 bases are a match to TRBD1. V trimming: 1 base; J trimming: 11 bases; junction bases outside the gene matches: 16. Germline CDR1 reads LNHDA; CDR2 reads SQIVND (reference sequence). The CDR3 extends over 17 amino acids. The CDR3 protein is CASSIGKDRAGKVAQHF. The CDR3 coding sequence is TGTGCCAGTAGTATAGGGAAGGACAGGGCGGGTAAGGTAGCCCAGCATTTT.

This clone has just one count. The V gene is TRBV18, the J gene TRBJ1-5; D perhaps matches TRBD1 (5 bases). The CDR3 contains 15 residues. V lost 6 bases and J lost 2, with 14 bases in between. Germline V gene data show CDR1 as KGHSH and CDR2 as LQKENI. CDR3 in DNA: TGTGCCAGCTCGCTCCCGGGAGGGGGCAATCAGCCCCAGCATTTT. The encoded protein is CASSLPGGGNQPQHF.

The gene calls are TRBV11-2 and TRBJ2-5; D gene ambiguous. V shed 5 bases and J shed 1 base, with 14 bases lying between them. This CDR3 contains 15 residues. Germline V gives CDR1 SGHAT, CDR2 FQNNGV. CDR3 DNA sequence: TGTGCCAGCAGCCCGCGGCCTGTCCTCCAAGAGACCCAGTACTTC. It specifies CASSPRPVLQETQYF.

Here the CDR3 DNA reads TGTGCCAGCAGTTTCCGATCCCCGGGACAGGGAAATACGCAGTATTTT. This encodes CASSFRSPGQGNTQYF. The rearrangement links TRBV27 to TRBJ2-3; 9 nucleotides align to TRBD1. This CDR3 region has 16 residues. The germline V gene has CDR1 MNHEY and CDR2 SMNVEV (reference sequence). V was pared by 3 bases and J by 7 bases, with 11 bases of the junction left unmatched.

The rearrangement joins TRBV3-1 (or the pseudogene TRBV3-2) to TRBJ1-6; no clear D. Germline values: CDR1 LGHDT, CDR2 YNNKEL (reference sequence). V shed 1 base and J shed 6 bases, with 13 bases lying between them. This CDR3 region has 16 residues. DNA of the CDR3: TGTGCCAGCAGCCAAGTCGAGGGTCGGACTAATTCACCCCTCCACTTT. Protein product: CASSQVEGRTNSPLHF.

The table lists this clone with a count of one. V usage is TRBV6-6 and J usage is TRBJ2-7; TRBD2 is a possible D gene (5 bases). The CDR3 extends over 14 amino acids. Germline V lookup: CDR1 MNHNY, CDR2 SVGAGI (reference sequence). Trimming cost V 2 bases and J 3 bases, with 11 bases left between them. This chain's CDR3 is CASSYRLANYEQYF. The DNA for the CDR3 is TGTGCCAGCAGTTACCGGCTAGCCAACTACGAGCAGTACTTC.

DNA for the CDR3: TGTGCCAGCAGTTACTCTAGCGGGAGGGCCGGGAAGACCCAGTACTTC. Translation gives CASSYSSGRAGKTQYF. V usage is TRBV6-5 and J usage is TRBJ2-5, with 11 bases identical to TRBD2. After removal of 0 bases from V and 6 bases from J, the junction contained 6 bases not matched to a gene. This CDR3 spans 16 amino acids. Germline loops: CDR1 MNHEY, CDR2 SVGAGI.

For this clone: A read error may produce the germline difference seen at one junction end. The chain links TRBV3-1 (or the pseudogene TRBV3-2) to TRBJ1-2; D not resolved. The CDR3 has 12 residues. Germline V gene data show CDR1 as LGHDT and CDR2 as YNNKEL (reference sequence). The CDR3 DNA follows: TGTGCCAGCAGCCAGCACGACTATGGCTATACCTTC. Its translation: CASSQHDYGYTF.

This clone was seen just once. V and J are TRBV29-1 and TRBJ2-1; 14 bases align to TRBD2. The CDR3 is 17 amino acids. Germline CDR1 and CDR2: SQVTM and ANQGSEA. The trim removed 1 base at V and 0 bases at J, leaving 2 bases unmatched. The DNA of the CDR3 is TGCAGCGTTGAAGGGACTAGCGGGGGGAGCTCCTACAATGAGCAGTTCTTC. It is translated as CSVEGTSGGSSYNEQFF.

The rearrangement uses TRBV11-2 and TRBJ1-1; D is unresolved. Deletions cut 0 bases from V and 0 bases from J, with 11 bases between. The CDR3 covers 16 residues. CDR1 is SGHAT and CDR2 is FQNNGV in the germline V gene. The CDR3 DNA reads TGTGCCAGCAGCTTAGAATTCGGCAGGATGAACACTGAAGCTTTCTTT. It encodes CASSLEFGRMNTEAFF.

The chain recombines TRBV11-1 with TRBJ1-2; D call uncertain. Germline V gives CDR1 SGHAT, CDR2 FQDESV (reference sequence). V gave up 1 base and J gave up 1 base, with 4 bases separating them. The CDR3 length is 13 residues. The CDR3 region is CASSLGGNYGYTF. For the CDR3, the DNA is TGTGCCAGCAGCTTAGGCGGTAACTATGGCTACACCTTC.

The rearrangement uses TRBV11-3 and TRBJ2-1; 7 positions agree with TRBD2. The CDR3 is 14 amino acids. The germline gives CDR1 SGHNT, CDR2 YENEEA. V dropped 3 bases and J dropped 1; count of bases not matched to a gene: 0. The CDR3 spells CASSFGGSYNEQFF. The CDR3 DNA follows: TGTGCCAGCAGCTTCGGGGGGTCCTACAATGAGCAGTTCTTC.

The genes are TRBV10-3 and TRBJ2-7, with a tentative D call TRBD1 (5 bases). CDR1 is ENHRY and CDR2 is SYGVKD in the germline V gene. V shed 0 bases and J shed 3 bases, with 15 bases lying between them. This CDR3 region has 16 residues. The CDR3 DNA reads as TGTGCCATCAGTGAGTCGACTCGCAGGGCCCACTACGAGCAGTACTTC. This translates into CAISESTRRAHYEQYF.

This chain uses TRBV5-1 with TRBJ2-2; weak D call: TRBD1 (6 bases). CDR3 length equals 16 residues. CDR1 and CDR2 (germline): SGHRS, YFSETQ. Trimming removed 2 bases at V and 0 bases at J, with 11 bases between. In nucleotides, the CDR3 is TGCGCCAGCAGCTTTGGACAGTCTGCGAACACCGGGGAGCTGTTTTTT. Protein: CASSFGQSANTGELFF.

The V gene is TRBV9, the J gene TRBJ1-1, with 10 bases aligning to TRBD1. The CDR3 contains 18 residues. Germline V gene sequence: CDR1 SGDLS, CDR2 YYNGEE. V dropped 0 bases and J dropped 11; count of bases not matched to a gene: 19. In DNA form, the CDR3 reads TGTGCCAGCAGCGTAGCTCATTCCCCCGGGACAGGGGCTAATCGGGCTTTCTTT. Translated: CASSVAHSPGTGANRAFF.

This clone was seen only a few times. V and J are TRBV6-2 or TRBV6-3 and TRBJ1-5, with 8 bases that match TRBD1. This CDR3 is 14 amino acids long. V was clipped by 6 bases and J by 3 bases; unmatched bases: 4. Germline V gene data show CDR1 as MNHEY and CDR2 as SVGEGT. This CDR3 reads CASSRTGINQPQHF. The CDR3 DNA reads TGTGCCAGCAGCCGGACAGGGATCAATCAGCCCCAGCATTTT.

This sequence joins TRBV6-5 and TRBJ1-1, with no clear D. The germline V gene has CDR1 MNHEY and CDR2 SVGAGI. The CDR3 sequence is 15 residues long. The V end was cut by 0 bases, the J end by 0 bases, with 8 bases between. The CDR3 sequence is CASSYSIPVNTEAFF. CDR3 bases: TGTGCCAGCAGTTACTCGATCCCGGTGAACACTGAAGCTTTCTTT.

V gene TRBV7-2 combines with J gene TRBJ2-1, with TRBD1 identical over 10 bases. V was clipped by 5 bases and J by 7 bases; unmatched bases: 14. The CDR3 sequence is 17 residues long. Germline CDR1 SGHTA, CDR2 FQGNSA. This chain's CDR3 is CASSLRATGTGENEQFF. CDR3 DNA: TGTGCCAGCAGCCTGAGAGCAACCGGGACAGGGGAGAATGAGCAGTTCTTC. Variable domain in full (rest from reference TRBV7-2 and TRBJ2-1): GAGVSQSPSNKVTEKGKDVELRCDPISGHTALYWYRQSLGQGLEFLIYFQGNSAPDKSGLPSDRFSAERTGGSVSTLTIQRTQQEDSAVYLCASSLRATGTGENEQFFGPGTRLTVL.

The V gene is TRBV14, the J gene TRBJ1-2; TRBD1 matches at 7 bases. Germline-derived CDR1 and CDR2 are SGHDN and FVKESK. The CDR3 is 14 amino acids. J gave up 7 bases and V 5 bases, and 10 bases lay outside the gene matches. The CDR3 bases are TGTGCCAGCAGCAACCAGGGACAGATCTCTGGCTACACCTTC. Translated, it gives CASSNQGQISGYTF.

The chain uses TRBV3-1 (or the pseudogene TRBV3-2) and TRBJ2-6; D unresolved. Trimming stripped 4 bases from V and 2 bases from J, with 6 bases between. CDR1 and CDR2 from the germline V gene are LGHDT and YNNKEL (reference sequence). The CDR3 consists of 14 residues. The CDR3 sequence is CASSPRTGANVLTF. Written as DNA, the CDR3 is TGTGCCAGCAGCCCCCGTACTGGGGCCAACGTCCTGACTTTC.

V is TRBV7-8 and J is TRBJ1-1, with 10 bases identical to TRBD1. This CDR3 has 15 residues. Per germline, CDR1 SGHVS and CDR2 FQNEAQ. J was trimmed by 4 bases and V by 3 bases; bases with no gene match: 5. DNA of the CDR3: TGTGCCAGCAGCTTGGGGACAGGGGTTGGCACTGAAGCTTTCTTT. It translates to CASSLGTGVGTEAFF.

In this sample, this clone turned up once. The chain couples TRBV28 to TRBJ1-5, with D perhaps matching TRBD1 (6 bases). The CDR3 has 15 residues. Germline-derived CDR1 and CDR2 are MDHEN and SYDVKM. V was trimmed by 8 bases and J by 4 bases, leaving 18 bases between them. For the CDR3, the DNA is TGTGCCAGCGCACAGGGTTCGAGTCGTAATCAGCCCCAGCATTTT. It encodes CASAQGSSRNQPQHF.